These 21 T cell receptor beta chains came from one sample sequenced in a study of T cell responses to AZD1222 COVID-19 vaccine. Profiled with immunoSEQ multiplex PCR; TCRdb holds only in-frame clones, not every one. The table includes roughly 120,000 clones, around nine tenths detected once. The material was peripheral blood, obtained 28 days after the second AZD1222 dose. The receptors were gathered from an adult who received the AZD1222 COVID-19 vaccine.

The gene calls are TRBV10-3 and TRBJ2-1, with D maybe TRBD2 (5 bases). Trimming shortened V by 1 base and J by 7 bases, and 11 bases separated the two germline ends. The V gene's germline CDR1 is ENHRY and CDR2 SYGVKD. The CDR3 is made up of 14 amino acids. Written as DNA, the CDR3 is TGTGCCATCAGTGAGTGGGCGGGTTCAAATGAGCAGTTCTTC. It yields the protein CAISEWAGSNEQFF.

The genes are TRBV29-1 and TRBJ1-2, with 10 positions matching TRBD1. Per germline, CDR1 SQVTM and CDR2 ANQGSEA. Losses at the gene ends were 4 bases for V and 4 bases for J; bases not matched to a gene: 6. CDR3 size: 14 residues. The CDR3 is CSVAPGQGPYGYTF. The CDR3 DNA follows: TGCAGCGTTGCCCCGGGACAGGGGCCCTATGGCTACACCTTC.

The chain has TRBV28 and TRBJ2-5; 8 positions agree with TRBD2. V lost 3 bases and J lost 0; bases outside the gene matches: 6. Germline V gives CDR1 MDHEN, CDR2 SYDVKM. This CDR3 has 16 amino acids. CDR3 in amino acids: CASSFWSGSNQETQYF. The CDR3 DNA sequence: TGTGCCAGCAGTTTTTGGAGCGGGAGCAACCAAGAGACCCAGTACTTC.

The rearrangement uses TRBV6-5 and TRBJ2-5; D is unclear. The CDR3 loop spans 13 amino acids. Between the trimmed V and J ends, which lost 5 bases and 1 base, there was a span of 8 bases. Germline loops: CDR1 MNHEY, CDR2 SVGAGI. CDR3 sequence: CASSIGSQETQYF. CDR3 coding DNA: TGTGCCAGCAGTATCGGGTCCCAAGAGACCCAGTACTTC.

The J gene is TRBJ2-7, the V gene TRBV5-4, with D unresolved. V was trimmed by 0 bases and J by 2 bases, leaving 12 bases between them. This CDR3 is built from 15 residues. Germline CDR1 reads SGHNT; CDR2 reads YYREEE (reference sequence). CDR3 sequence (DNA): TGTGCCAGCAGCTTGGCGATGGGGTCCCCCTACGAGCAGTACTTC. Translated: CASSLAMGSPYEQYF.

The CDR3 nucleotides read TGTGCCAGCAGCCAAGATTCCGCACAGTTCTACGAGCAGTACTTC. It is translated as CASSQDSAQFYEQYF. This chain connects TRBV3-1 (or the pseudogene TRBV3-2) to TRBJ2-7; D is unresolved. CDR3 length equals 15 residues. Germline CDR1 reads LGHDT; CDR2 reads YNNKEL (reference sequence). The V gene lost 0 bases and the J gene lost 3 bases, with 12 bases spanning the gap.

V usage is TRBV2 and J usage is TRBJ2-7; 8 positions match TRBD1. Germline V CDR1 and CDR2: SNHLY, FYNNEI. Unmatched junction bases numbered 13, after V lost 7 bases and J lost 5 bases. The CDR3 consists of 15 residues. The CDR3 here is CASTVEDRDFHEQYF. CDR3 coding DNA: TGTGCCAGCACCGTGGAGGACAGGGACTTCCACGAGCAGTACTTC.

The V call is TRBV27, the J call TRBJ1-4, with D possibly TRBD1 on 6 matching bases. CDR1 is MNHEY, CDR2 SMNVEV, per germline (reference sequence). The CDR3 is 14 amino acids. Trimming cost V 6 bases and J 11 bases, with 19 bases left between them. DNA of the CDR3: TGTGCCAGCAGCGACCTACAGGGTCTGGGGAAACTGTTTTTT. Translation gives CASSDLQGLGKLFF.

V usage is TRBV18 and J usage is TRBJ2-2, with D perhaps matching TRBD1 (5 bases). CDR3 length equals 16 residues. In germline, CDR1 is KGHSH, CDR2 LQKENI. V lost 0 bases and J lost 1, with 9 bases in between. The CDR3 is CASSPPTTGNTGELFF. The CDR3 nucleotides read TGTGCCAGCTCACCACCTACTACAGGGAACACCGGGGAGCTGTTTTTT.

The count of this clone is one. CDR3: CASSYSLSSYEQYF. CDR3 DNA sequence: TGTGCCAGCAGTTACTCGCTCTCCTCCTACGAGCAGTACTTC. The rearrangement links TRBV6-6 to TRBJ2-7; D uncertain. CDR1 and CDR2 (germline): MNHNY, SVGAGI (reference sequence). V was cut by 0 bases and J by 0 bases, with 6 bases left in between. The CDR3 loop spans 14 amino acids.

The chain joins TRBV10-3 to TRBJ1-4, with TRBD1 matching 7 bases. V lost 0 bases, J lost 4 bases, and 5 bases stayed unmatched. CDR3 size: 16 residues. The germline V gene has CDR1 ENHRY and CDR2 SYGVKD. The CDR3 DNA follows: TGTGCCATCAGTGAGTCGACAGGGCTTGGTAATGAAAAACTGTTTTTT. It specifies CAISESTGLGNEKLFF.

This clone was detected only once. V and J are TRBV30 and TRBJ2-3; the D is unclear. This CDR3 spans 16 amino acids. The germline V gene encodes CDR1 GTSNPN and CDR2 SVGIG (reference sequence). Trimming took 0 bases from V and 2 from J, leaving 15 bases between them. This CDR3 is CAWSVFVGETTDTQYF. DNA of the CDR3: TGTGCCTGGAGTGTATTCGTTGGGGAAACCACAGATACGCAGTATTTT.

The genes are TRBV14 and TRBJ2-3; D ambiguous. Trimming cost V 2 bases and J 2 bases, with 8 bases left between them. CDR3 length: 14 amino acids. CDR1 is SGHDN and CDR2 is FVKESK in the germline V gene. In DNA, the CDR3 is TGTGCCAGCAGCCAACAAACCCTCACAGATACGCAGTATTTT. Translating it yields CASSQQTLTDTQYF. Drawing the rest from reference TRBV14 and TRBJ2-3, the complete variable domain is EAGVTQFPSHSVIEKGQTVTLRCDPISGHDNLYWYRRVMGKEIKFLLHFVKESKQDESGMPNNRFLAERTGGTYSTLKVQPAELEDSGVYFCASSQQTLTDTQYFGPGTRLTVL.

On this clone itself: One junction end disagrees with the germline gene, perhaps due to a read error. J is TRBJ2-3 and V is TRBV7-7, with 8 bases lining up with TRBD1. CDR1 SSHAT and CDR2 FNYEAQ come from the germline V gene (reference sequence). The CDR3 extends over 15 amino acids. The CDR3 loop is CASSSGGRDSDTQYF. The CDR3 nucleotides read TGTGCTAGCAGCTCAGGGGGCAGGGACTCAGATACGCAGTATTTT.

V is TRBV7-3 and J is TRBJ2-3, with D perhaps assigned TRBD1 or TRBD2 (5 bases each). The CDR3 totals 16 residues. The ends were cut back, 1 base at V and 2 bases at J, with 13 bases in the middle. Germline V lookup: CDR1 SGHTA, CDR2 FQGTGA. The CDR3, as DNA: TGTGCCAGCAGCTTAAGGGGGAGAGGGGCCACAGATACGCAGTATTTT. It is translated as CASSLRGRGATDTQYF.

The chain couples TRBV5-1 to TRBJ1-3, with D unclear. Germline values: CDR1 SGHRS, CDR2 YFSETQ. The CDR3 spans 15 residues. V was shortened by 0 bases and J by 0 bases, with 7 bases between the two germline ends. The CDR3 DNA sequence: TGCGCCAGCAGCTTGGGGGCAGCCTCTGGAAACACCATATATTTT. Translation gives CASSLGAASGNTIYF.

The CDR3 region has the DNA TGTGCCAGTAGTATAACGACAGGACTCGGGACAGATACGCAGTATTTT. This encodes CASSITTGLGTDTQYF. The chain is built from TRBV19 and TRBJ2-3, with D perhaps matching TRBD1 (6 bases). The CDR3 loop spans 16 amino acids. Trimming took 2 bases from V and 3 from J, leaving 15 bases between them. The germline V gene has CDR1 LNHDA and CDR2 SQIVND (reference sequence).

The CDR3 spells CASSLDRNGYTF. The DNA for the CDR3 is TGTGCCAGCAGTTTAGACAGGAATGGCTACACCTTC. This rearrangement joins TRBV6-5 to TRBJ1-2, with D possibly TRBD1 on 6 matching bases. Germline CDR1 and CDR2: MNHEY and SVGAGI. Trimming removed 4 bases from V and 6 bases from J, with 9 bases in between. This CDR3 comprises 12 residues.

The rearrangement joins TRBV6-4 to TRBJ2-1, with a tentative D call TRBD1 (5 bases). With 2 bases removed from V and 3 bases from J, the gap between germline ends came to 14 bases. The CDR3 runs to 16 residues. CDR1 is MRHNA, CDR2 SNTAGT, per germline. CDR3 loop: CASSDRDSKYYNEQFF. CDR3 DNA: TGTGCCAGCAGTGACCGAGACAGCAAATACTACAATGAGCAGTTCTTC.

V usage is TRBV4-3 and J usage is TRBJ1-2, with a tentative D call TRBD1 (6 bases). Germline CDR1 reads LGHNA; CDR2 reads YSLEER. CDR3 size: 15 residues. The V end was cut by 0 bases, the J end by 8 bases, with 16 bases between. The CDR3 DNA reads TGCGCCAGCAGCCAAGAGCTGGGGGCGTTTCTCGGCTACACCTTC. Translation: CASSQELGAFLGYTF.

V gene TRBV29-1 combines with J gene TRBJ2-4; 12 nucleotides match TRBD1. This CDR3 is built from 14 residues. V shed 7 bases, J shed 7 bases, and the junction held 8 bases outside the gene matches. CDR1 is SQVTM and CDR2 is ANQGSEA in the germline V gene. The chain's CDR3 is CSAGQGASRNIQYF. The CDR3 DNA reads as TGCAGCGCGGGACAGGGGGCTTCGCGTAACATTCAGTACTTC.